The rows below give T cell receptor beta chains drawn from one sample of a study of T cell responses to AZD1222 COVID-19 vaccine. Sequencing was performed with immunoSEQ multiplex PCR; in TCRdb, only in-frame clones are kept and a portion is missing. The profile shows roughly 80,000 clones, 90% of them singletons. The specimen was peripheral blood, collected on day 0 of AZD1222 vaccination. Receptor source: an adult in good health. Both conserved end residues are part of each CDR3. A D gene is named only where the DNA matches it firmly. Expanded clones are given a class, and other clones once, few, many or no size at all.

TRBV18	.	.	TRBJ2-3	CASSPFGRTDTQYF	TGTGCCAGCTCACCTTTCGGTCGCACAGATACGCAGTATTTT
TRBV19	.	.	TRBJ1-1	CASSPGRLGTEAFF	TGTGCCAGTAGTCCGGGTCGCTTGGGCACTGAAGCTTTCTTT
TRBV4-1	.	.	TRBJ2-7	CASSQWRGNEQYF	TGCGCCAGCAGCCAATGGCGGGGAAACGAGCAGTACTTC
TRBV10-3	TRBD2	few	TRBJ2-3	CAISDLLAGSTDTQYF	TGTGCCATCAGTGACCTCCTAGCGGGGAGCACAGATACGCAGTATTTT
TRBV7-6	TRBD2	.	TRBJ2-7	CASSPRTSRDEQYF	TGTGCCAGCAGCCCCCGGACTAGCCGCGACGAGCAGTACTTC
TRBV19	.	.	TRBJ2-7	CASSIGGVSYEQYF	TGTGCCAGTAGTATAGGAGGGGTCTCCTACGAGCAGTACTTC
TRBV9	TRBD1	.	TRBJ2-2	CASSAWTGDGTGELFF	TGTGCCAGCAGCGCCTGGACAGGGGATGGCACCGGGGAGCTGTTTTTT
TRBV7-2	.	.	TRBJ1-5	CASSLGGAGPQPQHF	TGTGCCAGCAGCTTAGGAGGAGCAGGGCCCCAGCCCCAGCATTTT
TRBV4-1	.	once	TRBJ2-1	CASSQPNEQFF	TGCGCCAGCAGCCAACCCAATGAGCAGTTCTTC
TRBV15	TRBD2	.	TRBJ2-7	CATSARTSGVYEQYF	TGTGCCACCAGCGCCCGGACTAGCGGGGTCTACGAGCAGTACTTC
TRBV18	.	.	TRBJ1-1	CASSRGWGETLTTEAFF	TGTGCCAGCTCACGGGGTTGGGGAGAGACCCTGACCACTGAAGCTTTCTTT
TRBV3-1/TRBV3-2	TRBD2	.	TRBJ2-1	CASSHGGRTNEQFF	TGTGCCAGCAGCCACGGCGGGAGGACAAATGAGCAGTTCTTC
TRBV5-1	.	.	TRBJ1-6	CASSLTTDSPLHF	TGCGCCAGCAGCTTGACCACCGATTCACCCCTCCACTTT
TRBV3-1/TRBV3-2	TRBD1	.	TRBJ1-4	CASSQQGGNEKLFF	TGTGCCAGCAGCCAACAGGGGGGAAATGAAAAACTGTTTTTT
TRBV5-6	.	.	TRBJ1-4	CASSLLPGEKLFF	TGTGCCAGCAGCCTGCTCCCCGGTGAAAAACTGTTTTTT
TRBV29-1	TRBD1	few	TRBJ1-4	CSVSGGGESEKLFF	TGCAGCGTTTCCGGAGGGGGCGAAAGTGAAAAACTGTTTTTT
TRBV6-5	.	.	TRBJ1-5	CASSKEGQSHQPQHF	TGTGCCAGCAGCAAAGAAGGACAGTCCCATCAGCCCCAGCATTTT
TRBV19	TRBD1	.	TRBJ1-2	CASRVTGENYGYTF	TGTGCCAGTAGAGTCACAGGGGAAAACTATGGCTACACCTTC
TRBV2	TRBD2	.	TRBJ2-7	CASSGITLAGVDEQYF	TGTGCCAGCAGTGGAATAACACTAGCGGGCGTCGACGAGCAGTACTTC
TRBV4-1	.	.	TRBJ2-1	CASSQDSSLSSYNEQFF	TGCGCCAGCAGCCAGGACAGTTCCCTCAGCTCCTACAATGAGCAGTTCTTC
TRBV19	TRBD2	.	TRBJ2-2	CASSSPGGVGTGELFF	TGTGCCAGTAGTTCCCCCGGGGGGGTCGGCACCGGGGAGCTGTTTTTT